This T cell receptor beta chain originates from a study of glioma-infiltrating T cells. Study-wide results and caveats: Gliomas, especially low-grade, showed above-expected tissue-blood divergence; non-neoplastic patients showed below.

The iRepertoire nested amplicon-rescue multiplex PCR amplified TCR alpha and beta CDR3s from RNA. TCRdb redid the calling of the multiplex PCR reads with MiXCR, one entry per CDR3 protein. The sample includes some 110,000 distinct CDR3 sequences, roughly 25% of them seen just once. Remarks on this clonotype: Its matching antigen is unknown.

The receptor's source is a human donor with low-grade glioma or glioblastoma, undergoing nonglioma brain surgery, or in good health (not recorded which). Sequencing input: glioma tissue, nonneoplastic brain tissue, or PBMCs (not recorded which).

Here the CDR3 reads CASSYLSGSSYEQYF. For the CDR3, the DNA is TGTGCCAGCAGTTACTTAAGTGGGTCATCCTACGAGCAGTACTTC. J is TRBJ2-7 and V is TRBV6-6; unclear D gene. This CDR3 is 15 amino acids long. Germline V gives CDR1 MNHNY, CDR2 SVGAGI (reference sequence). V was cut by 1 base and J by 1 base, with 11 bases left in between.